The entry below describes one TCR beta chain. Its antigen is unknown. One end of the junction does not line up with germline, which may come from a read error. Reverse transcription of around 0.45 ug total RNA with a constant-region primer produced TCR beta cDNA. Modified slightly, ARM-PCR produced TCR beta libraries over three nested multiplex PCR rounds. Each CDR3 protein gets one entry after TCRdb re-called the multiplex PCR reads with MiXCR. Of about 84,000 distinct CDR3 sequences listed, 72% are singletons. This entry is derived from a study of tumor-infiltrating lymphocytes in primary liver carcinoma. Looking at the study overall: Roughly 3.5 to 7.13 million productive TCRbeta reads were obtained per sample, with similar numbers across tissue types.

Unsorted bulk tissue (20-30 mg) underwent RNA and DNA co-extraction. Per tumor, sampling covered five separate regions. The study's findings and limits: Tumors and blood were compared for top-250-clone fraction, and tumors had the significantly higher value (p = 0.039). Tumor region pairs overlapped more than did tumor-adjacent and tumor-blood pairs.

The specimen was liver tumor tissue from sampling region 1. Noted subset: tumor region T1, superior pole. The sequence came from a man aged 35-49 years with primary liver carcinoma and hepatitis B virus infection.

CDR3 amino acids: CASSLERGGTEVFF. For the CDR3, the DNA is TGTGCCAGCAGCTTGGAAAGAGGTGGCACTGAAGTTTTCTTT. V and J are TRBV11-2 and TRBJ1-1; D is unclear. CDR1 and CDR2 (germline): SGHAT, FQNNGV. There are 14 residues in the CDR3.